This T cell receptor beta chain was captured in a study of T cells in localized non-small cell lung cancer. Some clones are missing from TCRdb's copy, which holds only in-frame ones; the method was immunoSEQ multiplex PCR. The table lists roughly 30,000 clones, roughly nine tenths of them singletons. The sequence came from a female donor at least 60 years old with stage I lung adenocarcinoma. The input for sequencing was peripheral blood, taken before any cancer treatment.

The CDR3 DNA sequence: TGTGCCAGCAGTTTACCGGGACAGGGAGGAGGGGAAGCTTTCTTT. The encoded protein is CASSLPGQGGGEAFF. The chain links TRBV28 to TRBJ1-1, with 9 bases aligning to TRBD1. From germline, CDR1 is MDHEN and CDR2 SYDVKM. The CDR3 runs to 15 residues. J was trimmed by 8 bases and V by 2 bases; bases with no gene match: 9.